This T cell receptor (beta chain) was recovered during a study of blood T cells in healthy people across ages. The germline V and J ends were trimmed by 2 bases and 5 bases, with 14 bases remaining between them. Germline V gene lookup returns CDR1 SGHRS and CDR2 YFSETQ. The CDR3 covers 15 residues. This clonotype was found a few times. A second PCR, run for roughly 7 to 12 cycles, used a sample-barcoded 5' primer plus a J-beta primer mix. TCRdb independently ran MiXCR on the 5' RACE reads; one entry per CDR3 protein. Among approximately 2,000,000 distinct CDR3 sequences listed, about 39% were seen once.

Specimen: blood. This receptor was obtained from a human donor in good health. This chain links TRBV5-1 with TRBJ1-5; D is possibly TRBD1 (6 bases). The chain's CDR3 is CASSFLGGRDQPQHF. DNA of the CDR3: TGCGCCAGCAGCTTCCTAGGGGGAAGGGATCAGCCCCAGCATTTT. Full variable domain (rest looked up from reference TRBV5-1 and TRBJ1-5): KAGVTQTPRYLIKTRGQQVTLSCSPISGHRSVSWYQQTPGQGLQFLFEYFSETQRNKGNFPGRFSGRQFSNSRSEMNVSTLELGDSALYLCASSFLGGRDQPQHFGDGTRLSIL.